These 3 T cell receptor beta chains originate from one sample sequenced in a study of post-analysis software for immune sequencing data. Included in the TCR beta cDNA libraries were unique molecular identifiers. TCRdb used MiXCR to reprocess the PCR reads, holding one entry per CDR3 protein. The sample lists more than 450,000 distinct CDR3 sequences, roughly 47% occurring once. Findings of the study overall: In patients, five or six TRBV segments were more frequent than in controls, with TRBV5-6, TRBV5-1 and TRBV20-1 among them.

Their antigens are not known. The sample taken for sequencing was blood. All receptors come from a girl between 5 and 17 years old with multiple sclerosis.

CDR3 region: CASSITQGQGQPQHF. CDR3 nucleotides: TGTGCCAGCAGCATAACTCAGGGGCAGGGTCAGCCCCAGCATTTT. V gene TRBV7-6 combines with J gene TRBJ1-5, with D perhaps matching TRBD1 (6 bases). Trimming left V 5 bases short and J 6 bases short, with 17 bases between. Germline V gives CDR1 SGHVS, CDR2 FNYEAQ. The length of the CDR3 is 15 residues.

This rearrangement joins TRBV7-3 to TRBJ1-2; weak D call: TRBD1 (5 bases). This CDR3 spans 13 amino acids. CDR1 is SGHTA, CDR2 FQGTGA, per germline. V gave up 3 bases and J gave up 6 bases, with 11 bases separating them. The CDR3, as DNA: TGTGCCAGCAGCTTGGTGATAGGGGATGGCTACACCTTC. Translation: CASSLVIGDGYTF.

CDR3 loop: CASTLGRHHNQPQHF. The DNA for the CDR3 is TGTGCCAGCACTCTCGGCAGGCACCACAATCAGCCCCAGCATTTT. The chain links TRBV12-3 or TRBV12-4 to TRBJ1-5; D not resolved. Trimming shortened V by 7 bases and J by 3 bases, and 16 bases separated the two germline ends. This CDR3 region has 15 residues.